A single sample gave rise to the 32 T cell receptor beta chains below, sequenced in a study of T-cell memory formation after mild COVID-19. MiXCR, run by TCRdb on the 5' RACE reads, gives a single entry per CDR3 protein. Of approximately 300,000 distinct CDR3 sequences in the sample, around 15% are singletons; the top ten hold about a fifth. Source material: PBMCs or a T cell subset sorted from them (not recorded which). These receptor sequences come from a young man who had mild COVID-19 (a few samples of this study predate the infection). Cell type and time point are not known.

The chain combines TRBV18 with TRBJ1-5, with D perhaps matching TRBD1 (6 bases). Germline values: CDR1 KGHSH, CDR2 LQKENI. V lost 2 bases and J lost 4, with 21 bases in between. This CDR3 contains 18 residues. CDR3: CASSPGRQAQAANQPQHF. CDR3 DNA sequence: TGTGCCAGCTCACCAGGGCGACAGGCACAGGCAGCTAATCAGCCCCAGCATTTT.

In this sample, this clonotype turned up many times. The chain uses TRBV6-1 and TRBJ2-5, with 9 nucleotides matching TRBD1. Germline lookup yields CDR1 MNHNS and CDR2 SASEGT. This CDR3 comprises 15 residues. V trimming: 0 bases; J trimming: 1 base; junction bases outside the gene matches: 0. CDR3 sequence: CASSEATGGQETQYF. CDR3 bases: TGTGCCAGCAGTGAAGCGACAGGGGGCCAAGAGACCCAGTACTTC.

This clonotype showed up just a few times. CDR3 coding DNA: TGTGCCAGCACCACGCTGGGGTATAATTCACCCCTCCACTTT. Amino acids: CASTTLGYNSPLHF. The chain recombines TRBV28 with TRBJ1-6; D is unresolved. The CDR3 runs to 14 residues. Deletions cut 7 bases from V and 4 bases from J, with 11 bases between. Germline V lookup: CDR1 MDHEN, CDR2 SYDVKM.

The CDR3 DNA sequence: TGTGCCAGCAGCCCACAGGGAGGGGGCCCCTACGAGCAGTACTTC. Protein: CASSPQGGGPYEQYF. The J gene is TRBJ2-7, the V gene TRBV3-1, with D perhaps assigned TRBD1 or TRBD2 (7 bases each). Trimming removed 4 bases at V and 2 bases at J, with 15 bases between. CDR3 length: 15 amino acids. Germline V gene sequence: CDR1 LGHDT, CDR2 YNNKEL (reference sequence).

The gene calls are TRBV10-3 and TRBJ1-1, with D unresolved. This CDR3 has 14 residues. The germline V gene encodes CDR1 ENHRY and CDR2 SYGVKD. With 0 bases removed from V and 3 bases from J, the gap between germline ends came to 8 bases. The CDR3 DNA is TGTGCCATCAGTGAGTCGCAGATTCACACTGAAGCTTTCTTT. Its translation is CAISESQIHTEAFF.

This chain uses TRBV11-1 with TRBJ2-1; weak D call: TRBD2 (7 bases). V was trimmed by 2 bases and J by 4 bases, leaving 18 bases between them. Germline V gene sequence: CDR1 SGHAT, CDR2 FQDESV (reference sequence). This CDR3 is 17 amino acids long. The CDR3 is CASSLPNRGAWYNEQFF. CDR3 nucleotide sequence: TGTGCCAGCAGCTTACCAAACCGGGGGGCTTGGTACAATGAGCAGTTCTTC.

This clonotype has just a few counts. The rearrangement uses TRBV7-8 and TRBJ1-2; unclear D gene. Germline CDR1 and CDR2: SGHVS and FQNEAQ. The CDR3 runs 14 residues. The V end lost 2 bases, the J end lost 8 bases, and 15 bases lay between the germline ends. The CDR3 is CASSLRGGLGGYTF. The CDR3 DNA reads as TGTGCCAGCAGCTTAAGAGGAGGGCTGGGGGGCTACACCTTC.

This clonotype has only a few counts. The J gene is TRBJ2-3, the V gene TRBV6-5, with TRBD1 identical over 9 bases. Losses at the gene ends were 0 bases for V and 1 base for J; bases not matched to a gene: 2. The germline gives CDR1 MNHEY, CDR2 SVGAGI. The CDR3 contains 16 residues. CDR3 sequence reads: CASSYSTGGGTDTQYF. CDR3 DNA: TGTGCCAGCAGTTACTCGACAGGGGGAGGCACAGATACGCAGTATTTT.

This clonotype appeared many times. V usage is TRBV20-1 and J usage is TRBJ1-5, with D perhaps matching TRBD1 (6 bases). CDR3 size: 13 residues. Germline assignment: CDR1 DFQATT and CDR2 SNEGSKA (reference sequence). The ends were cut back, 6 bases at V and 7 bases at J, with 16 bases in the middle. The CDR3 spells CSANTGSGQPQHF. DNA of the CDR3: TGCAGTGCCAATACAGGGAGTGGGCAGCCCCAGCATTTT.

V gene TRBV2 combines with J gene TRBJ2-1; maybe TRBD2 (5 bases). V lost 5 bases and J lost 3, with 17 bases in between. Germline CDR1 is SNHLY and CDR2 is FYNNEI. The CDR3 loop spans 16 amino acids. CDR3 protein: CASSFSSPSYYNEQFF. The DNA for the CDR3 is TGTGCCAGCAGTTTTTCGTCCCCTAGCTACTACAATGAGCAGTTCTTC.

This clonotype was recorded at least ten times. This rearrangement joins TRBV2 to TRBJ2-1; weak D call: TRBD2 (5 bases). There are 16 residues in the CDR3. The germline gives CDR1 SNHLY, CDR2 FYNNEI. Trimming removed 6 bases from V and 0 bases from J, with 15 bases in between. This chain's CDR3 is CASSRPPGSSYNEQFF. The CDR3 nucleotides are TGTGCCAGCAGCCGCCCGCCGGGGAGCTCCTACAATGAGCAGTTCTTC.

This clonotype was seen more than once but under ten times. The chain couples TRBV20-1 to TRBJ2-1; 10 nucleotides agree with TRBD2. The germline V gene encodes CDR1 DFQATT and CDR2 SNEGSKA (reference sequence). This CDR3 has 14 amino acids. Trimming took 0 bases from V and 7 from J; bases not matched to a gene: 3. The CDR3, as DNA: TGCAGTGCTAGAGATTCTAGCGGGGGAAATGAGCAGTTCTTC. Protein: CSARDSSGGNEQFF.

This clonotype has ten or more counts. This chain links TRBV11-2 with TRBJ2-3; D gene unclear. The CDR3 totals 12 residues. The germline V gene encodes CDR1 SGHAT and CDR2 FQNNGV. The V end lost 4 bases, the J end lost 7 bases, and 9 bases lay between the germline ends. In DNA form, the CDR3 reads TGTGCCAGCAGCTGGGATCTAAATACGCAGTATTTT. Translated, it gives CASSWDLNTQYF.

The CDR3 coding sequence is TGTGCCAGCAGCTTCGGGCAACAGTATGGCTACACCTTC. It codes for CASSFGQQYGYTF. The rearrangement joins TRBV11-2 to TRBJ1-2; D unresolved. The ends were cut back, 3 bases at V and 5 bases at J, with 10 bases in the middle. The CDR3 sequence is 13 residues long. The V gene's germline CDR1 is SGHAT and CDR2 FQNNGV.

This clonotype has just a few counts. The chain employs TRBV7-9 and TRBJ2-5; D unclear. In germline, CDR1 is SEHNR, CDR2 FQNEAQ (reference sequence). The V end was cut by 5 bases, the J end by 5 bases, with 12 bases between. CDR3 length: 13 amino acids. The DNA of the CDR3 is TGTGCCAGCAGCGGAGAGCAGTGGGAGACCCAGTACTTC. This translates into CASSGEQWETQYF. The full variable domain, its missing parts supplied by reference TRBV7-9 and TRBJ2-5, is DTGVSQNPRHKITKRGQNVTFRCDPISEHNRLYWYRQTLGQGPEFLTYFQNEAQLEKSRLLSDRFSAERPKGSFSTLEIQRTEQGDSAMYLCASSGEQWETQYFGPGTRLLVL.

This clonotype came up many times. The gene calls are TRBV9 and TRBJ2-2; weak D call: TRBD1 (5 bases). Per the germline V gene, CDR1 is SGDLS and CDR2 is YYNGEE. Between the trimmed V and J ends, which lost 4 bases and 0 bases, there was a span of 13 bases. This CDR3 region has 16 residues. This CDR3 reads CASSPRQKPNTGELFF. CDR3 bases: TGTGCCAGCAGCCCGAGACAGAAACCGAACACCGGGGAGCTGTTTTTT.

This clonotype turned up a few times. The chain recombines TRBV28 with TRBJ2-6; the D is unclear. Germline V CDR1 and CDR2: MDHEN, SYDVKM. V was shortened by 6 bases and J by 0 bases, with 9 bases between the two germline ends. This CDR3 is 15 amino acids long. CDR3 bases: TGTGCCAGCAGACGAGCTAACTCTGGGGCCAACGTCCTGACTTTC. This translates into CASRRANSGANVLTF.

The chain is built from TRBV27 and TRBJ2-5; D possibly corresponds to TRBD2 (7 bases). Trimming removed 0 bases from V and 0 bases from J, with 11 bases in between. The CDR3 length is 16 residues. Germline CDR1 reads MNHEY; CDR2 reads SMNVEV (reference sequence). CDR3 in DNA: TGTGCCAGCAGTTTATCAAGGGGGGGGTACCAAGAGACCCAGTACTTC. This sequence encodes CASSLSRGGYQETQYF.

The chain is built from TRBV11-2 and TRBJ2-7, with D possibly TRBD1 on 6 matching bases. This CDR3 region has 15 residues. V was cut by 3 bases and J by 0 bases, with 12 bases left in between. Germline values: CDR1 SGHAT, CDR2 FQNNGV. DNA of the CDR3: TGTGCCAGCAGCTTTGAGGGGGAAGGCTCCTACGAGCAGTACGTC. This translates into CASSFEGEGSYEQYV.

This sequence joins TRBV20-1 and TRBJ2-1, with D perhaps TRBD2 (6 bases). This CDR3 comprises 13 residues. Looked up from germline, CDR1 is DFQATT and CDR2 is SNEGSKA (reference sequence). Trimming took off 5 bases at V and 5 bases at J, with 13 bases between the two ends. CDR3 region: CSALRGGNNEQFF. In DNA form, the CDR3 reads TGCAGTGCTCTGAGGGGAGGAAACAATGAGCAGTTCTTC.

Comment on this clonotype: With a much larger clone just one base away, this may be a read error. This chain connects TRBV7-2 to TRBJ1-5; TRBD1 agrees at 11 bases. The V gene's germline CDR1 is SGHTA and CDR2 FQGNSA. The CDR3 has 15 amino acids. CDR3 nucleotide sequence: TGTGCCAGCAGATTAGGACAGGGGGCAGGTCAGCCCCAGCATTTT. Translating gives CASRLGQGAGQPQHF.

The rearrangement links TRBV5-1 to TRBJ2-5; 16 bases are shared with TRBD2. V shed 7 bases and J 1 base; nucleotides not matched to a gene: 7. Germline loops: CDR1 SGHRS, CDR2 YFSETQ. The CDR3 runs to 17 residues. As DNA, the CDR3 is TGCGCCAGCCACTCGGGACTAGCGGGGGGGCCCCAAGAGACCCAGTACTTC. Translation gives CASHSGLAGGPQETQYF.

In this sample, this clonotype turned up a few times. The chain is built from TRBV7-6 and TRBJ2-7; 8 nucleotides align to TRBD1. V gave up 5 bases and J gave up 6 bases; unmatched junction bases: 6. Germline V gene sequence: CDR1 SGHVS, CDR2 FNYEAQ. CDR3 length: 13 residues. The CDR3 sequence is CASSPLTGGEQYF. CDR3 DNA: TGTGCCAGCAGCCCCCTCACAGGGGGCGAGCAGTACTTC.

Comments on this clonotype: Its ends do not fully match the called genes, so a read error is possible. The rearrangement links TRBV18 to TRBJ2-3, with TRBD1 as a possible D gene (5 bases). CDR1 and CDR2 (germline): KGHSH, LQKENI. The CDR3 spans 14 residues. CDR3 sequence (DNA): TGTGCCAGCTCACCACCGGTCCGCACAGGTACGCAGTATTTT. Residues: CASSPPVRTGTQYF.

The chain uses TRBV29-1 and TRBJ2-2; 10 bases align to TRBD1. J lost 6 bases, V lost 8 bases, and 6 bases had no gene match. Germline V gene data show CDR1 as SQVTM and CDR2 as ANQGSEA. The CDR3 spans 13 residues. The CDR3 is CSSGTGVSGELFF. In nucleotides, the CDR3 is TGCAGCTCAGGGACAGGGGTCTCCGGGGAGCTGTTTTTT.

This clonotype has just a few counts. The chain couples TRBV12-3 or TRBV12-4 to TRBJ1-6, with 12 positions matching TRBD1. The CDR3 extends over 14 amino acids. The trim removed 6 bases at V and 9 bases at J, leaving 3 bases unmatched. The CDR3 DNA follows: TGTGCCAGCAGGGGGACAGGGGGCTTTTCACCCCTCCACTTT. This translates into CASRGTGGFSPLHF.

This clonotype was counted a few times. The V gene is TRBV2, the J gene TRBJ1-6, with no clear D. V was cut by 6 bases and J by 0 bases, with 12 bases left in between. Germline loops: CDR1 SNHLY, CDR2 FYNNEI. The CDR3 totals 16 residues. The chain's CDR3 is CASRVGSSSYNSPLHF. CDR3 DNA: TGTGCCAGCAGGGTCGGCTCCAGCTCCTATAATTCACCCCTCCACTTT.

This clonotype was counted only a few times. For the CDR3, the DNA is TGTGCCAGTAGTATAAATAGCGGGGTTTCAGGGGTGCAGTTCTTC. Translated: CASSINSGVSGVQFF. The chain employs TRBV19 and TRBJ2-1; 8 bases agree with TRBD2. The CDR3 spans 15 residues. V dropped 2 bases and J dropped 12; count of bases not matched to a gene: 12. CDR1 is LNHDA, CDR2 SQIVND, per germline (reference sequence).

This clonotype was counted at least ten times. The CDR3 reads CASSSGISSYNEQFF. DNA for the CDR3: TGTGCCAGCAGCTCTGGGATAAGCTCCTACAATGAGCAGTTCTTC. This rearrangement joins TRBV5-8 to TRBJ2-1; D ambiguous. Per germline, CDR1 SGHTS and CDR2 YDEGEE. The CDR3 has 15 amino acids. V lost 3 bases and J 0 bases, leaving 10 bases between the germline ends.

In its sample, this clonotype was seen a few times. The V and J genes are TRBV6-5 and TRBJ2-7, with 10 bases aligning to TRBD1. CDR3 size: 14 residues. Germline V gene data show CDR1 as MNHEY and CDR2 as SVGAGI. V gave up 4 bases and J gave up 6 bases; unmatched junction bases: 6. The CDR3 here is CASSLTGGPPEQYF. The CDR3 bases are TGTGCCAGCAGTTTGACAGGGGGCCCTCCCGAGCAGTACTTC.

The chain has TRBV5-4 and TRBJ2-5; 11 nucleotides match TRBD2. The CDR3 consists of 16 residues. Germline CDR1 and CDR2: SGHNT and YYREEE (reference sequence). Trimming cost V 4 bases and J 5 bases; bases outside gene matches: 10. The CDR3 DNA reads TGTGCCAGCAGCCTAGCGGGGGGAACTTCGCGGGAGACCCAGTACTTC. Translating it yields CASSLAGGTSRETQYF. Supplemented by reference TRBV5-4 and TRBJ2-5, the full variable domain reads ETGVTQSPTHLIKTRGQQVTLRCSSQSGHNTVSWYQQALGQGPQFIFQYYREEENGRGNFPPRFSGLQFPNYSSELNVNALELDDSALYLCASSLAGGTSRETQYFGPGTRLLVL.

This clonotype was observed a few times. V is TRBV9 and J is TRBJ2-2; 9 bases line up with TRBD2. J lost 0 bases, V lost 6 bases, and 3 bases had no gene match. Germline V gene data show CDR1 as SGDLS and CDR2 as YYNGEE. CDR3 size: 15 residues. This CDR3 reads CASNGGGANTGELFF. DNA for the CDR3: TGTGCCAGCAACGGCGGGGGGGCGAACACCGGGGAGCTGTTTTTT.